One and the same sample provided the 5 T cell receptor beta chains below, sequenced in a study of blood T cell repertoires in COVID-19. Here immunoSEQ multiplex PCR was the method, and the copy in TCRdb shows in-frame clones only, minus some. The sample includes 95,000 to 110,000 clones, approximately 86% of them seen just once. The sequencing sample was made of peripheral blood. The receptors shown here come from a human donor in a cohort sampled during active COVID-19.

V and J are TRBV2 and TRBJ1-2; D gene uncertain. Germline V CDR1 and CDR2: SNHLY, FYNNEI. Trimming stripped 7 bases from V and 2 bases from J, with 8 bases between. This CDR3 spans 12 amino acids. CDR3 coding DNA: TGTGCCAGCACAGGTTCGAACTATGGCTACACCTTC. Amino acid sequence: CASTGSNYGYTF.

The sample holds a few counts of this clone. This sequence joins TRBV5-1 and TRBJ1-1; 8 nucleotides agree with TRBD1. The V segment lost 3 bases and the J segment 4 bases; nucleotides outside the gene matches: 8. Germline CDR1 and CDR2: SGHRS and YFSETQ. The CDR3 runs to 15 residues. CDR3 DNA: TGCGCCAGCAGCTCTAGGACAGGGAGAATCACTGAAGCTTTCTTT. It codes for CASSSRTGRITEAFF.

The chain couples TRBV6-4 to TRBJ2-7; D not resolved. The CDR3 has 16 residues. Trimming removed 7 bases from V and 2 bases from J, with 21 bases in between. Germline CDR1 MRHNA, CDR2 SNTAGT. CDR3 DNA: TGTGCCAGCAACGACGACACGCCGAAGAGTACCTACGAGCAGTACTTC. Its protein product is CASNDDTPKSTYEQYF.

V gene TRBV6-5 combines with J gene TRBJ1-2; 7 positions match TRBD1. After removal of 7 bases from V and 11 bases from J, the junction contained 16 bases not matched to a gene. The CDR3 is made up of 14 amino acids. Germline assignment: CDR1 MNHEY and CDR2 SVGAGI. The DNA of the CDR3 is TGTGCCAGCACCATGACAGGGTTGATACGGGGTTACACCTTC. It yields the protein CASTMTGLIRGYTF.

V and J are TRBV3-1 (or the pseudogene TRBV3-2) and TRBJ1-6, with 8 bases identical to TRBD1. The J segment lost 9 bases and the V segment lost 3 bases, leaving 4 bases of the junction unmatched. CDR1 and CDR2 from the germline V gene are LGHDT and YNNKEL (reference sequence). This CDR3 is 14 amino acids long. CDR3 region: CASSHADRGSPLHF. The CDR3 DNA sequence: TGTGCCAGCAGCCATGCTGACAGGGGTTCACCCCTCCACTTT.